A single sample is the source of the 22 T cell receptor beta chains below, sequenced in a study of T cell responses to AZD1222 COVID-19 vaccine. Sequencing used immunoSEQ multiplex PCR; TCRdb keeps in-frame clones, though not all of them. The sample holds 95,000 to 150,000 clones, 80% to 95% seen once. The specimen comprised peripheral blood, sampled 28 days after the second dose of the MenACWY control vaccine. Receptors were obtained from an adult who received the MenACWY meningococcal vaccine as a control.

The V and J genes are TRBV7-3 and TRBJ2-5, with 9 bases aligning to TRBD1. Germline V gives CDR1 SGHTA, CDR2 FQGTGA. This CDR3 comprises 15 residues. The V gene end was trimmed by 0 bases and the J gene end by 2 bases; junction bases not matched to a gene: 1. DNA of the CDR3: TGTGCCAGCAGCTTAACCGGGACAGGGCAAGAGACCCAGTACTTC. The encoded protein is CASSLTGTGQETQYF.

V usage is TRBV7-8 and J usage is TRBJ1-1; possibly TRBD1 for D (5 bases). The CDR3 is 14 residues long. CDR1 is SGHVS, CDR2 FQNEAQ, per germline. V was cut by 5 bases and J by 3 bases, with 13 bases left in between. The CDR3 sequence: CASSTRRGDTEAFF. The CDR3, as DNA: TGTGCCAGCAGCACCCGGCGGGGGGACACTGAAGCTTTCTTT.

The CDR3 coding sequence is TGTGCCAGCAGCCAAGAGAGTTTGGACACTGAAGCTTTCTTT. The encoded protein is CASSQESLDTEAFF. J is TRBJ1-1 and V is TRBV14; D gene unclear. The germline V gene encodes CDR1 SGHDN and CDR2 FVKESK. The CDR3 sequence is 14 residues long. The V end was cut by 0 bases, the J end by 3 bases, with 8 bases between.

This clone showed up just once. The rearrangement links TRBV15 to TRBJ1-3; no definite D call. Germline values: CDR1 LNHNV, CDR2 YYDKDF (reference sequence). The V gene lost 0 bases and the J gene lost 4 bases, with 7 bases spanning the gap. The length of the CDR3 is 14 residues. Here the CDR3 DNA reads TGTGCCACCAGCAGAGATTCAGGAGGAAACACCATATATTTT. Translation gives CATSRDSGGNTIYF.

CDR3: CASSPPVGWEQYF. The CDR3 bases are TGTGCCAGCAGTCCCCCTGTTGGGTGGGAGCAGTACTTC. The rearrangement joins TRBV28 to TRBJ2-7; no definite D call. Germline V gene sequence: CDR1 MDHEN, CDR2 SYDVKM. The CDR3 is 13 amino acids. V was cut by 5 bases and J by 7 bases, with 15 bases left in between.

The V call is TRBV15, the J call TRBJ2-7; D gene uncertain. Per the germline V gene, CDR1 is LNHNV and CDR2 is YYDKDF (reference sequence). V lost 1 base and J lost 2, with 12 bases in between. The CDR3 has 15 amino acids. Here the CDR3 DNA reads TGTGCCACCAGCAGAGCAAAGAAAGGGCCCTACGAGCAGTACTTC. Amino acids: CATSRAKKGPYEQYF. The full variable domain, its missing parts supplied by reference TRBV15 and TRBJ2-7, is DAMVIQNPRYQVTQFGKPVTLSCSQTLNHNVMYWYQQKSSQAPKLLFHYYDKDFNNEADTPDNFQSRRPNTSFCFLDIRSPGLGDTAMYLCATSRAKKGPYEQYFGPGTRLTVT.

This rearrangement joins TRBV19 to TRBJ1-5; D unclear. Germline CDR1 is LNHDA and CDR2 is SQIVND (reference sequence). V was clipped by 5 bases and J by 2 bases, with 13 bases between them. The CDR3 spans 15 residues. The CDR3 bases are TGTGCCAGTAGTCCTGTCGGGTTTGGCAATCAGCCCCAGCATTTT. Translating it yields CASSPVGFGNQPQHF.

The V call is TRBV7-8, the J call TRBJ1-2; D remains unclear. The V and J ends lost 5 bases and 4 bases respectively, with 17 bases between them. This CDR3 has 15 residues. Germline CDR1 and CDR2: SGHVS and FQNEAQ. CDR3 DNA sequence: TGTGCCAGCAGCCCCTTAGCCCCCGTAGGCTATGGCTACACCTTC. Its protein product is CASSPLAPVGYGYTF.

The chain recombines TRBV5-8 with TRBJ1-2; D not certain. V lost 6 bases and J lost 4, with 22 bases in between. This CDR3 is 16 amino acids long. In germline, CDR1 is SGHTS, CDR2 YDEGEE. This chain's CDR3 is CASTTELGGRRYGYTF. Written as DNA, the CDR3 is TGTGCCAGCACCACAGAGCTGGGAGGACGGCGCTATGGCTACACCTTC.

This clone has a single count. The chain couples TRBV5-6 to TRBJ2-7, with 11 nucleotides matching TRBD2. The germline V gene encodes CDR1 SGHDT and CDR2 YYEEEE. The trim removed 0 bases at V and 2 bases at J, leaving 1 base unmatched. The length of the CDR3 is 15 residues. The CDR3 protein is CASSLGLAGTYEQYF. CDR3 DNA sequence: TGTGCCAGCAGCTTGGGACTAGCGGGAACCTACGAGCAGTACTTC.

This chain connects TRBV30 to TRBJ2-2; D unresolved. This CDR3 region has 12 residues. In germline, CDR1 is GTSNPN, CDR2 SVGIG (reference sequence). V lost 5 bases, J lost 1 base, and 5 bases lay in between. The CDR3 loop reads CAWDVNTGELFF. CDR3 sequence (DNA): TGTGCCTGGGACGTGAACACCGGGGAGCTGTTTTTT.

The chain recombines TRBV7-9 with TRBJ2-7; 7 bases line up with TRBD2. The trim removed 3 bases at V and 0 bases at J, leaving 5 bases unmatched. The CDR3 runs to 15 residues. Germline CDR1 is SEHNR and CDR2 is FQNEAQ (reference sequence). The CDR3 is CASSFPSSGSYEQYF. The CDR3 DNA follows: TGTGCCAGCAGCTTTCCTTCTAGCGGCTCCTACGAGCAGTACTTC.

The V call is TRBV21-1, the J call TRBJ2-1; the D call in the table, TRBD2, was not verified against the DNA. TRBV21-1 is given as a pseudogene. CDR3 length equals 11 residues. DNA for the CDR3: TGTGCCAGCAGCAGGCGGGGTGAGCAGTTCTTC. Amino acids: CASSRRGEQFF.

The CDR3 sequence: CASRRRENQPQHF. For the CDR3, the DNA is TGTGCCAGCAGGAGGAGGGAGAATCAGCCCCAGCATTTT. V usage is TRBV2 and J usage is TRBJ1-5; D call uncertain. V gave up 6 bases and J gave up 4 bases, with 10 bases separating them. Per germline, CDR1 SNHLY and CDR2 FYNNEI. The CDR3 runs 13 residues.

V and J are TRBV6-2 or TRBV6-3 and TRBJ2-1, with D perhaps matching TRBD1 (6 bases). Trimming removed 5 bases from V and 4 bases from J, with 6 bases in between. The CDR3 is made up of 12 amino acids. CDR1 MNHEY and CDR2 SVGEGT come from the germline V gene. The CDR3 loop reads CASSGQYNEQFF. In DNA form, the CDR3 reads TGTGCCAGCAGTGGACAGTACAATGAGCAGTTCTTC.

This clone occurred once. The rearrangement uses TRBV5-1 and TRBJ2-5; 9 bases align to TRBD1. In germline, CDR1 is SGHRS, CDR2 YFSETQ. CDR3 length equals 14 residues. V trimming: 5 bases; J trimming: 3 bases; junction bases outside the gene matches: 5. The CDR3 sequence is CASRSRDREETQYF. The CDR3 DNA reads as TGCGCCAGCAGGTCGAGGGACAGGGAAGAGACCCAGTACTTC.

The rearrangement links TRBV28 to TRBJ2-7, with 11 bases that match TRBD2. Germline V gives CDR1 MDHEN, CDR2 SYDVKM. Trimming cost V 3 bases and J 2 bases; bases outside gene matches: 6. CDR3 length equals 16 residues. CDR3 loop: CASSLSTSGSPYEQYF. CDR3 DNA: TGTGCCAGCAGTTTGTCTACTAGCGGGAGCCCCTACGAGCAGTACTTC.

This sequence joins TRBV11-2 and TRBJ2-2; D not certain. Germline CDR1 reads SGHAT; CDR2 reads FQNNGV. The length of the CDR3 is 14 residues. The V end was cut by 0 bases, the J end by 3 bases, with 5 bases between. CDR3 in DNA: TGTGCCAGCAGCTTAGAACGGCACACCGGGGAGCTGTTTTTT. Translated, it gives CASSLERHTGELFF.

This clone was seen a single time. The gene calls are TRBV5-1 and TRBJ1-1, with D possibly matching TRBD1 (5 bases). CDR3 size: 16 residues. Germline V gene lookup returns CDR1 SGHRS and CDR2 YFSETQ. Trimming stripped 2 bases from V and 6 bases from J, with 20 bases between. The CDR3 bases are TGCGCCAGCAGCTTATCAGGACACATGGTTACGGCTGAAGCTTTCTTT. Protein product: CASSLSGHMVTAEAFF.

This chain links TRBV29-1 with TRBJ2-7, with 8 bases fitting TRBD1. The CDR3 is made up of 16 amino acids. The trim removed 5 bases at V and 6 bases at J, leaving 18 bases unmatched. Germline CDR1 is SQVTM and CDR2 is ANQGSEA. The DNA for the CDR3 is TGCAGCGTTTTGGGGAATCTTCCGGGACAGGTATCCGAGCAGTACTTC. Its protein product is CSVLGNLPGQVSEQYF.

The V gene is TRBV2, the J gene TRBJ1-6, with 10 bases that match TRBD1. V lost 5 bases and J lost 9; bases outside the gene matches: 4. Germline V lookup: CDR1 SNHLY, CDR2 FYNNEI. This CDR3 is built from 14 residues. The CDR3, as DNA: TGTGCCAGCAGTCCGGGACAGGGGATTTCACCCCTCCACTTT. Its protein is CASSPGQGISPLHF.

The chain recombines TRBV6-2 or TRBV6-3 with TRBJ2-7; 7 bases are a match to TRBD1. This CDR3 is 14 amino acids long. Trimming at V came to 3 bases and at J to 5 bases, leaving 7 bases not matched to a gene. The germline gives CDR1 MNHEY, CDR2 SVGEGT. CDR3 in amino acids: CASSYEGAYDEQYF. Here the CDR3 DNA reads TGTGCCAGCAGTTATGAGGGGGCTTACGACGAGCAGTACTTC.